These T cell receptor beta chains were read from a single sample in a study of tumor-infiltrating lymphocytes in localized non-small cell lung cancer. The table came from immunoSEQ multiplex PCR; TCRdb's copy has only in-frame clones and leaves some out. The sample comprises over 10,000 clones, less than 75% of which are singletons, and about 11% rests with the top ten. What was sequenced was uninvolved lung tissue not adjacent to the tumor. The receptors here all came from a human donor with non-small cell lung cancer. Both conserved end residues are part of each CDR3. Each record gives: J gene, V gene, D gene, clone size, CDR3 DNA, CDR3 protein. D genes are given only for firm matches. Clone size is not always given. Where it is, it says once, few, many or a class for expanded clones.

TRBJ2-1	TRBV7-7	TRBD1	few	TGTGCCAGCAGCACCGGACAGGGTAATGAGCAGTTCTTC	CASSTGQGNEQFF
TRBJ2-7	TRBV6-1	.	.	TGTGCCAGCACCGGCGGGACAGCCTACGAGCAGTACTTC	CASTGGTAYEQYF
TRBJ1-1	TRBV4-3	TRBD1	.	TGCGCCAGCAGCCCGACAGGGGGAAGTTTGAACACTGAAGCTTTCTTT	CASSPTGGSLNTEAFF
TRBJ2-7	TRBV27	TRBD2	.	TGTGCCAGCAGTCCAGCAGCGGGAGGGAACTACGAGCAGTACTTC	CASSPAAGGNYEQYF
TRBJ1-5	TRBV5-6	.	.	TGTGCCAGCAGCTTGGGGGCAGGAGTCAATCAGCCCCAGCATTTT	CASSLGAGVNQPQHF
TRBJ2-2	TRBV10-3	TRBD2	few	TGTGCCATCAGTATAGCGGGGGGCACCCGGGAGCTGTTTTTT	CAISIAGGTRELFF
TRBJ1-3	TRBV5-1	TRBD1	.	TGCGCCAGCAGCTTGGATACAGGGGGCGAGGCGGACACCATATATTTT	CASSLDTGGEADTIYF
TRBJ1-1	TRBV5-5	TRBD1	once	TGTGCCAGCAGCTTGACAACAGGGGGGAACACTGAAGCTTTCTTT	CASSLTTGGNTEAFF
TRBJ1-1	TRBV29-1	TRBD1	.	TGCAGCGCGGCACCGGGACAGGGGGTGACTGAAGCTTTCTTT	CSAAPGQGVTEAFF
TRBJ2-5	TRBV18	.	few	TGTGCCAGCTCACCTCGGCGGTGGGACCAAGAGACCCAGTACTTC	CASSPRRWDQETQYF
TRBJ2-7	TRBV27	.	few	TGTGCCAGCAGTTTATGGGCATTCCACGAGCAGTACTTC	CASSLWAFHEQYF
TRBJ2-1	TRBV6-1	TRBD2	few	TGTGCCAGCGAGGGACTAGCGGACAATGAGCAGTTCTTC	CASEGLADNEQFF
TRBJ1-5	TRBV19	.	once	TGTGCCAGTAGCCCCCAGGGGTGGGGCAATCAGCCCCAGCATTTT	CASSPQGWGNQPQHF
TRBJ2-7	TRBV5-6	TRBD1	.	TGTGCCAGCAGCCAATCCGGGACAGGGGGCCTCTACGAGCAGTACTTC	CASSQSGTGGLYEQYF
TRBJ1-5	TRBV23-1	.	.	TGCGCCAGCAGTCAAACCTTCACAGGGTTAAGCAATCAGCCCCAGCATTTT	CASSQTFTGLSNQPQHF
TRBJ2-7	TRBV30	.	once	TGTGCCTGGAGTGCCCCCAGAGTTAGCAGAGTTTCCTACGAGCAGTACTTC	CAWSAPRVSRVSYEQYF
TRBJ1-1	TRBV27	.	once	TGTGCCAGCAGTTTAGCTACGAACACTGAAGCTTTCTTT	CASSLATNTEAFF
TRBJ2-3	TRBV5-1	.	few	TGCGCCAGCAGCTCTTACAGCTCTAGCACAGATACGCAGTATTTT	CASSSYSSSTDTQYF
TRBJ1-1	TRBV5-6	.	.	TGTGCCAGCAGCCCGGGGGACCGTTACACTGAAGCTTTCTTT	CASSPGDRYTEAFF
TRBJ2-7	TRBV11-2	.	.	TGTGCCAGCAGCTCCTCTCCCAGGGGCCGTATCGAGCAGTACTTC	CASSSSPRGRIEQYF
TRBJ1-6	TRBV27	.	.	TGTGCCAGCAGTTTAGGGAGGAATAATTCACCCCTCCACTTT	CASSLGRNNSPLHF
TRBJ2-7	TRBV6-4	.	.	TGTGCCAGCAGTCCCCACGAGCAGTACTTC	CASSPHEQYF
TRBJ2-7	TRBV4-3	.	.	TGCGCCAGCAGCCAAGATTATCCCGGTACCTCCTACGAGCAGTACTTC	CASSQDYPGTSYEQYF
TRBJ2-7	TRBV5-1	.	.	TGCGCCAGCAGCTTGGTAGGGGAACCCTACGAGCAGTACTTC	CASSLVGEPYEQYF
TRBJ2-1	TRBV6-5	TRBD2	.	TGTGCCAGCAGGGCTAGCGGGGGTTACAATGAGCAGTTCTTC	CASRASGGYNEQFF
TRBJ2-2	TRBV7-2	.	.	TGTGCCAGCAGCTTAGCTACTAGAAACCCCGGGGAGCTGTTTTTT	CASSLATRNPGELFF
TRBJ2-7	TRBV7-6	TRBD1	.	TGTGCCAGCAGCTTACGGTGGCAGGGGGCACCGTATTACGAGCAGTACTTC	CASSLRWQGAPYYEQYF